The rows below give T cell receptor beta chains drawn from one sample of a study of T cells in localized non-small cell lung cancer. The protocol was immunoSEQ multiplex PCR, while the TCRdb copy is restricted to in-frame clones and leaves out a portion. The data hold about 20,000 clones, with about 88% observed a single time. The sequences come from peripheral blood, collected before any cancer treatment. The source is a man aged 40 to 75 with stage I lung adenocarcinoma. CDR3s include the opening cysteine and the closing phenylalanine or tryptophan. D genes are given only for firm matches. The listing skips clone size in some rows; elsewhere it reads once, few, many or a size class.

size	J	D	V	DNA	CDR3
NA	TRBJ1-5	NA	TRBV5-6	TGTGCCAGCAGCTTGTTGGGTCAGCCCCAGCATTTT	CASSLLGQPQHF
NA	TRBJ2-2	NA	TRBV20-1	TGCAGTGCTAGAACTAGCTGGGAGCTGTTTTTT	CSARTSWELFF
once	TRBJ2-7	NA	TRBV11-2	TGTGCCAGCAGCTTTGACTACAGCTCCTACGAGCAGTACTTC	CASSFDYSSYEQYF
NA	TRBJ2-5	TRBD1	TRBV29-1	TGCAGCGGTGGGACAGCTTTAGAGACCCAGTACTTC	CSGGTALETQYF
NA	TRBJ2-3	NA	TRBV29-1	TGCAGCGTGGCGGGACTCGGAACGCAGTATTTT	CSVAGLGTQYF
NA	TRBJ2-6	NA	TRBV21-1	TGTGCCAGCAGCGCCCTAGGGGACGGGGCCAACGTCCTGACTTTC	CASSALGDGANVLTF
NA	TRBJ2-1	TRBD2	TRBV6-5	TGTGCCAGCAGTTTTGACGGGGGGACCTACAATGAGCAGTTCTTC	CASSFDGGTYNEQFF
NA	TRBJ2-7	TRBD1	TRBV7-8	TGTGCCAGCAGCTTAAGGGGACAGTCGTACGAGCAGTACTTC	CASSLRGQSYEQYF
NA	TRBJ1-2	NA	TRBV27	TGTGCCAGCAGAGGGACGGGCAACTATGGCTACACCTTC	CASRGTGNYGYTF
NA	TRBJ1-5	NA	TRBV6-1	TGTGCCAGCAGTGAACAAAGAGATTCCTATAGCAATCATCCCCAGCATTTT	CASSEQRDSYSNHPQHF
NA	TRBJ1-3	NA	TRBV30	TGTGCCTGGGCGCAGGGCGTATCTGGAAACACCATATATTTT	CAWAQGVSGNTIYF
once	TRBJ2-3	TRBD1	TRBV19	TGTGCCAGTAGCTACGGACAGGGCACTAGCACAGATACGCAGTATTTT	CASSYGQGTSTDTQYF
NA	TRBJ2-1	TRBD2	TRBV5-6	TGTGCCAGCCTGTCCCTACTAGCGGGAGAGAATGAGCAGTTCTTC	CASLSLLAGENEQFF
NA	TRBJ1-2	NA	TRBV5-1	TGCGCCAGCAGCTCCGGGCCCCAACTGAACTATGGCTACACCTTC	CASSSGPQLNYGYTF
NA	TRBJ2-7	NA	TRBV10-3	TGTGCCATCAGTGAGTCGGAGCTAGCCTACGAGCAGTACTTC	CAISESELAYEQYF
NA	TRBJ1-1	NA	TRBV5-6	TGTGCCAGCCGGCGAACTATGAACACTGAAGCTTTCTTT	CASRRTMNTEAFF
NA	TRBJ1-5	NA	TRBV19	TGTGCCAGTAGTATGGCCGGGGGCGGTCAGCCCCAGCATTTT	CASSMAGGGQPQHF
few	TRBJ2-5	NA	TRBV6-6	TGTGCCAGCAGTTACTCGGCAGTCGATGGGGGAGAGACCCAGTACTTC	CASSYSAVDGGETQYF
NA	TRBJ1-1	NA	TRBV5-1	TGCGCCAGCAGCTTGGGTTCGCTCAACACTGAAGCTTTCTTT	CASSLGSLNTEAFF
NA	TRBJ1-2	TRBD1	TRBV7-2	TGTGCCAGCAGCTCCGGGACAGTCTATGGCTACACCTTC	CASSSGTVYGYTF
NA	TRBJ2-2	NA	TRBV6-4	TGTGCCAGCAGTGCAGGGGTGGCCGGGGAGCTGTTTTTT	CASSAGVAGELFF
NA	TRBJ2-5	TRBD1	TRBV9	TGTGCCAGCAGCGCATACCACGGGACAGGGAACCATGAGACCCAGTACTTC	CASSAYHGTGNHETQYF
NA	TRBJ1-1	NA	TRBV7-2	TGTGCCAGCAGCCGTTACAACACTGAAGCTTTCTTT	CASSRYNTEAFF
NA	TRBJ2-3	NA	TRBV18	TGTGCCAGCTCACCGATTGGGACAAGGTCTAGCACAGATACGCAGTATTTT	CASSPIGTRSSTDTQYF
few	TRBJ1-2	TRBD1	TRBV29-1	TGCAGCGTCCCCTTGGACAGGGCGTATGGCTACACCTTC	CSVPLDRAYGYTF
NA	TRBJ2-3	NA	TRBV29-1	TGCAGCGTTGCACGCACAGATACGCAGTATTTT	CSVARTDTQYF
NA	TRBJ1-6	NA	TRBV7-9	TGTGCCAGCAGCTTAGCGAATTCACCCCTCCACTTT	CASSLANSPLHF
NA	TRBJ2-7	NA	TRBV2	TGTGCCAGTTCAGGGGCCTACGAGCAGTACTTC	CASSGAYEQYF
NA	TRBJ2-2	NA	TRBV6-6	TGTGCCAGCAGTTACAAAACGGCAGGGGAGTCCGGGGAGCTGTTTTTT	CASSYKTAGESGELFF
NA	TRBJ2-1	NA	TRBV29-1	TGCAGCGCCGAATGGGCGAGGTCAAAAGGAAATGAGCAGTTCTTC	CSAEWARSKGNEQFF
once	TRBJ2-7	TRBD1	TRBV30	TGTGCCTGGGGGCAGGGGGCCTCAGGGGCGCTATTATACGAGCAGTACTTC	CAWGQGASGALLYEQYF
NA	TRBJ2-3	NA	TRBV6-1	TGTGCCAGCAGTTCATCCGGACAGTTTAATACGCAGTATTTT	CASSSSGQFNTQYF
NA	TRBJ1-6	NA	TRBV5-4	TGTGCCAGCAGCTTGGACCGCCGCGAAACTTCACCCCTCCACTTT	CASSLDRRETSPLHF
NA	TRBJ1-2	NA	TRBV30	TGTGCCTGGAGTACTACAGGCGGGAGGAGCTATGGCTACACCTTC	CAWSTTGGRSYGYTF
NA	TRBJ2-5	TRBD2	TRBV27	TGTGCCAGCAGTTTGGAGACTAGCAGCCAAGAGACCCAGTACTTC	CASSLETSSQETQYF
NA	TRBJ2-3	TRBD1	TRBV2	TGTGCCAGCAGGGAATTCAGGACAGGGAGCACAGATACGCAGTATTTT	CASREFRTGSTDTQYF
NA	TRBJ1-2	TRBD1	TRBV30	TGTGCCTGGAGCCCAAAGACTACGACAGGGGAATATGGCTACACCTTC	CAWSPKTTTGEYGYTF
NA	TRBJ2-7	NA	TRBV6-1	TGTGCCAGCAGTGTAGACCCAAATGGGTCCTACGAGCAGTACTTC	CASSVDPNGSYEQYF
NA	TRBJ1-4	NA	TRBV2	TGTGCCAGCAGTGACTCGGACAGCCGCCCTGAAAAACTGTTTTTT	CASSDSDSRPEKLFF
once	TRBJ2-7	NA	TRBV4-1	TGCGCCAGCAGCCAAGCCCTCGAATACGAGCAGTACTTC	CASSQALEYEQYF